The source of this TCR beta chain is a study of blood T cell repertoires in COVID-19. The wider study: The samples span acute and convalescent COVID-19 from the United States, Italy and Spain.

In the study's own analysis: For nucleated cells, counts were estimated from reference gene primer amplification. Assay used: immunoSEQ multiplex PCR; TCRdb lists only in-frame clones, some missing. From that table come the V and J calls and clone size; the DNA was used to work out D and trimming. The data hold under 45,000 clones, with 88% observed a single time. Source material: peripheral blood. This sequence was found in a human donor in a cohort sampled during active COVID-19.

The CDR3 region has the DNA TGTGCCAGTAGTATTTCTAGCGGCCTCTCCTACGAGCAGTACTTC. It specifies CASSISSGLSYEQYF. This chain connects TRBV19 to TRBJ2-7, with 7 bases identical to TRBD2. The germline gives CDR1 LNHDA, CDR2 SQIVND (reference sequence). CDR3 length equals 15 residues. The V and J ends lost 3 bases and 0 bases, in that order; junction bases with no gene match: 5.